Each of the 27 T cell receptor beta chains below was sequenced from the same sample in a study of blood T cell repertoires in COVID-19. Libraries were prepared by immunoSEQ multiplex PCR; TCRdb keeps only in-frame clonotypes and omits some of them. In the table there are 200,000 to 250,000 clones, about 82% of which are singletons. Sequenced material: peripheral blood. The receptors derive from a man aged 50-60 years with COVID-19, enrolled during active disease.

V usage is TRBV3-1 (or the pseudogene TRBV3-2) and J usage is TRBJ2-1, with a possible D match to TRBD2 (6 bases). CDR3 length: 14 residues. Trimming removed 1 base from V and 7 bases from J, with 11 bases in between. Germline V gene data show CDR1 as LGHDT and CDR2 as YNNKEL (reference sequence). The DNA for the CDR3 is TGTGCCAGCAGCCAAGGACTAGTCAGGAATGAGCAGTTCTTC. Translation: CASSQGLVRNEQFF.

This rearrangement joins TRBV7-9 to TRBJ2-7; 7 bases fit TRBD1. Germline CDR1 and CDR2: SEHNR and FQNEAQ (reference sequence). J lost 5 bases, V lost 5 bases, and 9 bases had no gene match. This CDR3 comprises 14 residues. The CDR3, as DNA: TGTGCCAGCAGCCTTTCGGACAGGATCCACGAGCAGTACTTC. Encoded protein: CASSLSDRIHEQYF.

The chain's CDR3 is CSVFRDRALNTEAFF. The CDR3 DNA is TGCAGCGTTTTCCGGGACAGGGCTTTGAACACTGAAGCTTTCTTT. This chain connects TRBV29-1 to TRBJ1-1; TRBD1 matches 9 bases. CDR3 length equals 15 residues. Per germline, CDR1 SQVTM and CDR2 ANQGSEA. V shed 5 bases and J 0 bases; nucleotides not matched to a gene: 7.

This rearrangement joins TRBV7-9 to TRBJ2-7; 8 bases fit TRBD1. This CDR3 is built from 15 residues. J was trimmed by 0 bases and V by 4 bases; bases with no gene match: 5. Germline V lookup: CDR1 SEHNR, CDR2 FQNEAQ (reference sequence). The CDR3 spells CASSSRDRSSYEQYF. The CDR3 DNA is TGTGCCAGCAGCTCCCGGGACAGGAGCTCCTACGAGCAGTACTTC.

V and J are TRBV5-1 and TRBJ2-5; D ambiguous. The germline V and J ends were trimmed by 4 bases and 1 base, with 5 bases remaining between them. The CDR3 runs 12 residues. Germline V lookup: CDR1 SGHRS, CDR2 YFSETQ. CDR3 protein: CASSPSQETQYF. The CDR3 nucleotides read TGCGCCAGCAGCCCCTCCCAAGAGACCCAGTACTTC.

J is TRBJ2-2 and V is TRBV6-5; D might be TRBD1 (6 bases). Germline lookup yields CDR1 MNHEY and CDR2 SVGAGI. There are 15 residues in the CDR3. The V end lost 7 bases, the J end lost 3 bases, and 15 bases lay between the germline ends. The CDR3 DNA reads TGTGCCAGCAACGGACAGCCAGCCGACACCGGGGAGCTGTTTTTT. This encodes CASNGQPADTGELFF.

The V gene is TRBV12-3 or TRBV12-4, the J gene TRBJ1-1; 10 nucleotides line up with TRBD1. V lost 5 bases to trimming and J lost 11 bases; unmatched junction nucleotides: 8. The CDR3 runs to 13 residues. Here the CDR3 reads CASSTWDRGDAFF. CDR3 DNA: TGTGCCAGCAGTACCTGGGACAGGGGAGATGCTTTCTTT.

V gene TRBV9 combines with J gene TRBJ1-5; unclear D gene. Germline V gives CDR1 SGDLS, CDR2 YYNGEE. This CDR3 region has 13 residues. Trimming took 2 bases from V and 5 from J, leaving 8 bases between them. Here the CDR3 reads CASSVYGDQPQHF. The CDR3 region has the DNA TGTGCCAGCAGCGTGTACGGGGATCAGCCCCAGCATTTT.

The CDR3 region has the DNA TGTGCCAGCAGCTCAGGGGTGGAGACTGAAGCTTTCTTT. Amino acids: CASSSGVETEAFF. This chain joins TRBV7-8 and TRBJ1-1; possibly TRBD1 for D (6 bases). Germline assignment: CDR1 SGHVS and CDR2 FQNEAQ. Trimming took 4 bases from V and 5 from J, leaving 11 bases between them. The CDR3 extends over 13 amino acids.

This chain connects TRBV7-2 to TRBJ2-5; 7 bases are a match to TRBD2. Germline V gene lookup returns CDR1 SGHTA and CDR2 FQGNSA. V was clipped by 7 bases and J by 4 bases; unmatched bases: 12. The CDR3 is 15 residues long. The CDR3 here is CASTQGGSLLETQYF. The CDR3, as DNA: TGTGCCAGCACTCAGGGCGGGAGTTTGTTAGAGACCCAGTACTTC.

The chain employs TRBV2 and TRBJ2-7; TRBD2 matches at 14 bases. Looked up from germline, CDR1 is SNHLY and CDR2 is FYNNEI. With V trimmed by 6 bases and J by 4 bases, 8 bases remained unmatched. CDR3 length: 16 residues. The CDR3 DNA reads as TGTGCCAGCAGAAAAAGACTAGCGGGGGGGCTTTACGAGCAGTACTTC. Encoded protein: CASRKRLAGGLYEQYF.

The chain is built from TRBV9 and TRBJ2-7; the D gene is possibly TRBD2 (7 bases). The CDR3 totals 13 residues. Germline lookup yields CDR1 SGDLS and CDR2 YYNGEE. Trimming removed 4 bases at V and 5 bases at J, with 13 bases between. As DNA, the CDR3 is TGTGCCAGCAGCTCCCGGGGGGCTAACGAGCAGTACTTC. This sequence encodes CASSSRGANEQYF. The full variable domain, its missing parts supplied by reference TRBV9 and TRBJ2-7, is DSGVTQTPKHLITATGQRVTLRCSPRSGDLSVYWYQQSLDQGLQFLIQYYNGEERAKGNILERFSAQQFPDLHSELNLSSLELGDSALYFCASSSRGANEQYFGPGTRLTVT.

J is TRBJ1-3 and V is TRBV5-6; 7 positions match TRBD1. With 2 bases clipped from V and 4 bases from J, the junction kept 6 bases outside the gene matches. The CDR3 extends over 15 amino acids. Germline V gene data show CDR1 as SGHDT and CDR2 as YYEEEE. The CDR3 region is CASSFQGVTGNTIYF. For the CDR3, the DNA is TGTGCCAGCAGCTTTCAGGGGGTGACGGGAAACACCATATATTTT.

The gene calls are TRBV6-5 and TRBJ1-2; D unclear. Germline CDR1 is MNHEY and CDR2 is SVGAGI. This CDR3 spans 13 amino acids. Trimming took off 8 bases at V and 6 bases at J, with 16 bases between the two ends. Here the CDR3 DNA reads TGTGCCAGCGCCCAACTCCGAGGAAATGGCTACACCTTC. It yields the protein CASAQLRGNGYTF.

This rearrangement joins TRBV7-9 to TRBJ1-1, with 7 nucleotides matching TRBD1. With 6 bases clipped from V and 2 bases from J, the junction kept 6 bases outside the gene matches. This CDR3 spans 14 amino acids. The germline V gene has CDR1 SEHNR and CDR2 FQNEAQ (reference sequence). DNA of the CDR3: TGTGCCAGCAGTCCCGGGACAGTAAACACTGAAGCTTTCTTT. Amino acid sequence: CASSPGTVNTEAFF. The complete variable domain, with remaining parts taken from reference TRBV7-9 and TRBJ1-1, reads DTGVSQNPRHKITKRGQNVTFRCDPISEHNRLYWYRQTLGQGPEFLTYFQNEAQLEKSRLLSDRFSAERPKGSFSTLEIQRTEQGDSAMYLCASSPGTVNTEAFFGQGTRLTVV.

The chain couples TRBV5-4 to TRBJ2-5, with 13 bases lining up with TRBD2. V gave up 4 bases and J gave up 0 bases; unmatched junction bases: 9. Germline V CDR1 and CDR2: SGHNT, YYREEE (reference sequence). The CDR3 consists of 18 residues. The CDR3 nucleotides read TGTGCCAGCAGCCTCCTGACTAGCGGGGGGATGTACCAAGAGACCCAGTACTTC. This sequence encodes CASSLLTSGGMYQETQYF. The full variable domain, its missing parts supplied by reference TRBV5-4 and TRBJ2-5, is ETGVTQSPTHLIKTRGQQVTLRCSSQSGHNTVSWYQQALGQGPQFIFQYYREEENGRGNFPPRFSGLQFPNYSSELNVNALELDDSALYLCASSLLTSGGMYQETQYFGPGTRLLVL.

The count of this clone is one. The rearrangement links TRBV6-5 to TRBJ1-1; 7 bases are shared with TRBD1. J lost 6 bases, V lost 6 bases, and 10 bases had no gene match. Germline V gene lookup returns CDR1 MNHEY and CDR2 SVGAGI. This CDR3 is built from 14 residues. CDR3 DNA: TGTGCCAGCAGCCGTGAACACAGGGGTGCTGAAGCTTTCTTT. Amino acids: CASSREHRGAEAFF.

V gene TRBV24-1 combines with J gene TRBJ1-1, with D possibly matching TRBD1 (5 bases). In germline, CDR1 is KGHDR, CDR2 SFDVKD. The V end was cut by 4 bases, the J end by 8 bases, with 16 bases between. This CDR3 region has 14 residues. CDR3 region: CATSEPGREGEAFF. CDR3 DNA sequence: TGTGCCACCAGTGAACCTGGACGGGAGGGGGAAGCTTTCTTT.

The chain recombines TRBV6-1 with TRBJ2-3, with D unclear. Trimming took off 2 bases at V and 6 bases at J, with 9 bases between the two ends. Germline lookup yields CDR1 MNHNS and CDR2 SASEGT. The CDR3 extends over 13 amino acids. CDR3 protein: CASSEPMEDTQYF. The CDR3 DNA reads as TGTGCCAGCAGTGAACCAATGGAGGATACGCAGTATTTT.

V is TRBV7-9 and J is TRBJ2-7, with 7 positions matching TRBD1. The CDR3 consists of 13 residues. Trimming at V came to 5 bases and at J to 2 bases, leaving 3 bases not matched to a gene. Germline V gives CDR1 SEHNR, CDR2 FQNEAQ (reference sequence). The CDR3 DNA reads as TGTGCCAGCAGCCCTACAGGGGCCTACGAGCAGTACTTC. Translating it yields CASSPTGAYEQYF.

J is TRBJ2-7 and V is TRBV15; D perhaps matches TRBD1 (6 bases). This CDR3 spans 14 amino acids. Trimming cost V 2 bases and J 3 bases, with 11 bases left between them. Germline loops: CDR1 LNHNV, CDR2 YYDKDF (reference sequence). CDR3 sequence: CATSRPGAVYEQYF. For the CDR3, the DNA is TGTGCCACCAGCAGACCAGGGGCTGTCTACGAGCAGTACTTC. The whole variable domain, filled in from reference TRBV15 and TRBJ2-7, reads DAMVIQNPRYQVTQFGKPVTLSCSQTLNHNVMYWYQQKSSQAPKLLFHYYDKDFNNEADTPDNFQSRRPNTSFCFLDIRSPGLGDTAMYLCATSRPGAVYEQYFGPGTRLTVT.

This clone has only a few counts. V and J are TRBV10-1 and TRBJ2-7; the D gene is possibly TRBD1 (5 bases). V was cut by 3 bases and J by 5 bases, with 20 bases left in between. Germline loops: CDR1 WNHNN, CDR2 SYGVQD (reference sequence). There are 16 residues in the CDR3. The CDR3 DNA reads as TGCGCCAGCAGTGAAGGGGCATTCTACACTTTCCACGAGCAGTACTTC. Protein product: CASSEGAFYTFHEQYF.

This clone is a singleton in its sample. The rearrangement joins TRBV10-3 to TRBJ1-5; no clear D. The CDR3 has 17 amino acids. V gave up 2 bases and J gave up 2 bases, with 16 bases separating them. Germline assignment: CDR1 ENHRY and CDR2 SYGVKD. CDR3 sequence: CAISEEREGFRNQPQHF. The CDR3 region has the DNA TGTGCCATCAGTGAGGAGAGGGAAGGCTTTCGCAATCAGCCCCAGCATTTT.

The J gene is TRBJ2-7, the V gene TRBV18; a possible D gene is TRBD2 (5 bases). Germline CDR1 reads KGHSH; CDR2 reads LQKENI. This CDR3 is built from 15 residues. Trimming left V 3 bases short and J 5 bases short, with 17 bases between. CDR3 DNA: TGTGCCAGCTCACCGGGAGTAGGTCCCCGGGACGAGCAGTACTTC. It specifies CASSPGVGPRDEQYF.

The chain combines TRBV5-4 with TRBJ2-1; D is possibly TRBD2 (5 bases). Germline V CDR1 and CDR2: SGHNT, YYREEE (reference sequence). CDR3 size: 14 residues. V lost 10 bases to trimming and J lost 2 bases, with 16 bases between them. The CDR3 loop reads CASGRETPYNEQFF. The CDR3 nucleotides are TGTGCCTCAGGTCGGGAAACCCCCTACAATGAGCAGTTCTTC.

The chain is built from TRBV27 and TRBJ2-7; weak D call: TRBD1 (5 bases). CDR3 length equals 14 residues. The V end was cut by 2 bases, the J end by 3 bases, with 11 bases between. Germline values: CDR1 MNHEY, CDR2 SMNVEV (reference sequence). This chain's CDR3 is CASSLIDRSYEQYF. CDR3 nucleotide sequence: TGTGCCAGCAGTTTAATCGACAGAAGCTACGAGCAGTACTTC.

V gene TRBV4-1 combines with J gene TRBJ1-5; D may be TRBD1 (6 bases). CDR1 and CDR2 (germline): MGHRA, YSYEKL. The CDR3 is 15 residues long. V lost 4 bases and J lost 3, with 13 bases in between. For the CDR3, the DNA is TGCGCCAGCAGCCTGGGGCAGGGGAACAATCAGCCCCAGCATTTT. This sequence encodes CASSLGQGNNQPQHF.